This T cell receptor (beta chain) was recorded in a study of blood T cell repertoires in COVID-19. About the study: Acute and convalescent COVID-19 samples came from the United States, Italy and Spain.

Per germline, CDR1 SNHLY and CDR2 FYNNEI. Trimming took 10 bases from V and 0 from J, leaving 10 bases between them. The CDR3 is 13 residues long. This clone was picked up a small number of times. Measured with immunoSEQ multiplex PCR; TCRdb has only the in-frame clones, and not every one. Counted here are 100,000 to 150,000 clones, more than 85% occurring once; the ten biggest clones make up more than 15%. The sequenced sample consisted of peripheral blood. The receptor was derived from a middle-aged man with active or convalescent COVID-19. The genes are TRBV2 and TRBJ1-5; D not certain. Written as DNA, the CDR3 is TGTGCCATCCAGGTCAATAGCAATCAGCCCCAGCATTTT. Its translation: CAIQVNSNQPQHF.